The present entry profiles one TCR beta chain with its context. No antigen is known for it. Germline V gene data show CDR1 as MDHEN and CDR2 as SYDVKM. V lost 5 bases to trimming and J lost 4 bases, with 12 bases between them. The CDR3 is 14 amino acids. This sample is part of a study of T cell responses to AZD1222 COVID-19 vaccine. Study-wide points: Across spike, vaccine-associated CD4 TCRs were found, dominant at 160-218 and 743-854.

The protocol was immunoSEQ multiplex PCR, while the TCRdb copy is restricted to in-frame clones and leaves out a portion. The table lists fewer than 120,000 clones, approximately 90% of them singletons, with 7.8% in the top ten. The sample consisted of peripheral blood, taken on day 0 of AZD1222 vaccination. The rearrangement joins TRBV28 to TRBJ1-5, with unresolved D. This clonotype was obtained from an adult in good health. CDR3 nucleotide sequence: TGTGCCAGCAGTCTCAAAGGTCGAAATCAGCCCCAGCATTTT. Its translation is CASSLKGRNQPQHF.